A selection of T cell receptor beta chains follows, all from one sample in a study of cytomegalovirus exposure and HLA in healthy donors. Sequencing used immunoSEQ multiplex PCR; TCRdb keeps in-frame clones, though not all of them. Of 95,000 or so clones listed, around four fifths were seen once; the top ten hold less than 5%. Source material: PBMCs. The receptors originated from a woman in her thirties or forties in good health and CMV-seronegative. Both conserved end residues are part of each CDR3. Fields, in order: CDR3 length, V gene, D gene, CDR3 protein. D genes are given only for firm matches.

>13|TRBV7-9|-
CASSRTGNTEAFF
>15|TRBV18|-
CASSPRSSSGNTIYF
>16|TRBV15|TRBD2
CATRGTSGGSTDTQYF
>19|TRBV4-1|TRBD1
CASSQTWGQGGDSNQPQHF
>13|TRBV4-1|-
CASSQESRTEAFF
>16|TRBV18|TRBD1
CASSPDRGVSNTEAFF
>14|TRBV5-1|TRBD1
CASSWTGWGDEQFF
>14|TRBV19|TRBD1
CASSLTGGDTEAFF
>14|TRBV5-6|-
CASRDSGFNSPLHF
>20|TRBV7-6|TRBD1
CASSSSPSPGQGGSTGELFF
>14|TRBV7-2|-
CASSLVRSNSPLHF
>16|TRBV6-5|-
CASSYSSGRPNEKLFF
>16|TRBV7-9|-
CASAIGADLSYNEQFF
>17|TRBV5-1|TRBD1
CASSLAPGTGANTEAFF
>14|TRBV27|TRBD2
CASTSGGSYNEQFF
>16|TRBV5-1|TRBD1
CASSPGQGLITDTQYF
>14|TRBV25-1|-
CASSEPLPGTEAFF
>15|TRBV5-1|TRBD2
CASSPDRGGVNEQFF
>15|TRBV6-1|-
CASSPTHSGRTEAFF
>13|TRBV27|-
CASSPLTSNEQFF
>15|TRBV7-3|-
CASSATPQGYDTQYF